This T cell receptor beta chain stems from a study of blood T cell repertoires in COVID-19. Study overall: The United States, Italy and Spain were the sources of the acute and convalescent COVID-19 samples.

Per the study methods: Reference gene primer amplification gave estimated nucleated cell counts. Clones were read by immunoSEQ multiplex PCR, and TCRdb kept only the in-frame ones, dropping some. The V and J calls and the clone size are those of that table, but D and trimming were determined from the DNA. The sample includes under 300,000 clones, more than 65% of them seen just once. Individuals drawn from approximately 26 US areas were roughly 18 to 100 years old. Participants' reported clinical history set cohort assignment. CDR1 SGHNT and CDR2 YYREEE come from the germline V gene (reference sequence). The junction had 2 bases not matched to a gene; V was cut back by 0 bases and J by 3 bases. The CDR3 has 15 residues.

Sequences were obtained from PBMCs or T cells enriched from blood (not recorded which). The TCR sequence derives from a man aged 45-65 years who had recovered from COVID-19. This chain connects TRBV5-4 to TRBJ2-7, with 11 bases matching TRBD2. CDR3 loop: CASSLGLAGNYEQYF. CDR3 nucleotides: TGTGCCAGCAGCTTGGGACTAGCGGGAAACTACGAGCAGTACTTC. Drawing the rest from reference TRBV5-4 and TRBJ2-7, the complete variable domain is ETGVTQSPTHLIKTRGQQVTLRCSSQSGHNTVSWYQQALGQGPQFIFQYYREEENGRGNFPPRFSGLQFPNYSSELNVNALELDDSALYLCASSLGLAGNYEQYFGPGTRLTVT.